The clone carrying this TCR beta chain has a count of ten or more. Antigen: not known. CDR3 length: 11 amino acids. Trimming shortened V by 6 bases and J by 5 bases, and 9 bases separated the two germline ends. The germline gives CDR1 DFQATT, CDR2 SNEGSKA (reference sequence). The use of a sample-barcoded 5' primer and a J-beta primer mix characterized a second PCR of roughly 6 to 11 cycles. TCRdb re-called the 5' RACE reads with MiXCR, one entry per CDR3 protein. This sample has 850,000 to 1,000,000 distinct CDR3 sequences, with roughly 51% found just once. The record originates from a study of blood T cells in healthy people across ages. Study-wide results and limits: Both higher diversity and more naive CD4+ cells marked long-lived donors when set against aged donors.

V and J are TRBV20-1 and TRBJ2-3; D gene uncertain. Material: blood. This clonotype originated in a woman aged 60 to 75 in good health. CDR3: CSASRRDTQYF. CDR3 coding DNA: TGCAGTGCGAGCAGAAGAGATACGCAGTATTTT.